This paragraph reports one T cell receptor beta chain. Its antigen is still unknown. TCRdb reanalysed the 5' RACE reads using MiXCR and keeps one entry per CDR3 protein. The sample lists a few hundred thousand distinct CDR3 sequences, around 15% occurring once. The sample originates from a study of T-cell memory formation after mild COVID-19. Study observations and caveats: The pre-infection memory compartment contained some responding clones, suggesting cross-reactive memory joined.

V was pared by 8 bases and J by 3 bases, with 9 bases of the junction left unmatched. CDR3 size: 15 residues. Germline loops: CDR1 MDHEN, CDR2 SYDVKM. This receptor was identified in a man aged 18 to 30 who had mild COVID-19 (a few samples of this study predate the infection). Cell type and time point are not known. V usage is TRBV28 and J usage is TRBJ2-7, with TRBD1 identical over 11 bases. The source material was PBMCs or a T cell subset sorted from them (not recorded which). This chain's CDR3 is CASRIGTGGSYEQYV. The CDR3, as DNA: TGTGCCAGCCGAATAGGGACAGGGGGGAGCTACGAGCAGTACGTC.